Presented here are 30 T cell receptor beta chains from one specimen sequenced in a study of cytomegalovirus exposure and HLA in healthy donors. PCR involved 60 Vbeta and 13 Jbeta primers. Profiling relied on immunoSEQ multiplex PCR, and the TCRdb table lists in-frame clones only, not all of them. The profile covers approximately 170,000 clones, with approximately 62% appearing a single time and about 1.3% taken by the ten largest. The sample consisted of PBMCs. All receptors come from a man over 45 in good health and CMV-seronegative.

V and J are TRBV7-9 and TRBJ1-1; TRBD1 is a possible D gene (6 bases). This CDR3 region has 14 residues. V was trimmed by 4 bases and J by 4 bases, leaving 13 bases between them. From germline, CDR1 is SEHNR and CDR2 FQNEAQ (reference sequence). The CDR3 coding sequence is TGTGCCAGCAGCTCCCGAACAGGGCCCACTGAAGCTTTCTTT. Translated, it gives CASSSRTGPTEAFF.

The genes are TRBV28 and TRBJ1-2; possible D gene TRBD1, 6 bases. V dropped 6 bases and J dropped 0 bases, with 14 bases sitting between them. This CDR3 comprises 15 residues. The germline gives CDR1 MDHEN, CDR2 SYDVKM. DNA for the CDR3: TGTGCCAGCAGATCCCTGACAGGATCTAACTATGGCTACACCTTC. This codes for CASRSLTGSNYGYTF.

The chain joins TRBV7-2 to TRBJ1-1; D possibly corresponds to TRBD1 (5 bases). The CDR3 spans 16 residues. With 2 bases removed from V and 1 base from J, the gap between germline ends came to 14 bases. CDR1 SGHTA and CDR2 FQGNSA come from the germline V gene. In nucleotides, the CDR3 is TGTGCCAGCAGCTTATTGGGGCCCCAAAGGAACACTGAAGCTTTCTTT. It yields the protein CASSLLGPQRNTEAFF.

This chain uses TRBV5-1 with TRBJ1-1; no clear D gene. Trimming stripped 1 base from V and 0 bases from J, with 7 bases between. The CDR3 has 14 amino acids. Germline V gene sequence: CDR1 SGHRS, CDR2 YFSETQ. The CDR3 spells CASSLYSMNTEAFF. In DNA, the CDR3 is TGCGCCAGCAGCTTGTACTCCATGAACACTGAAGCTTTCTTT.

The rearrangement joins TRBV19 to TRBJ2-7; TRBD1 might be the D (6 bases). Germline V gene sequence: CDR1 LNHDA, CDR2 SQIVND (reference sequence). V dropped 5 bases and J dropped 2 bases, with 16 bases sitting between them. CDR3 length: 15 residues. This CDR3 is CASSAGIQGPYEQYF. For the CDR3, the DNA is TGTGCCAGTAGTGCCGGCATTCAGGGGCCCTACGAGCAGTACTTC.

V gene TRBV7-6 combines with J gene TRBJ2-5; no definite D call. Germline V gives CDR1 SGHVS, CDR2 FNYEAQ. The CDR3 runs to 13 residues. Trimming removed 1 base from V and 4 bases from J, with 7 bases in between. In DNA, the CDR3 is TGTGCCAGCAGCTTAGGTCTGGCAGAGACCCAGTACTTC. As protein: CASSLGLAETQYF. Full variable domain (remainder filled in from reference TRBV7-6 and TRBJ2-5): GAGVSQSPRYKVTKRGQDVALRCDPISGHVSLYWYRQALGQGPEFLTYFNYEAQQDKSGLPNDRFSAERPEGSISTLTIQRTEQRDSAMYRCASSLGLAETQYFGPGTRLLVL.

The chain couples TRBV27 to TRBJ2-3, with no clear D. The germline CDR1 and CDR2 sequences are MNHEY and SMNVEV (reference sequence). Trimming removed 4 bases at V and 2 bases at J, with 4 bases between. The CDR3 spans 12 residues. The CDR3 sequence: CASSSFTDTQYF. Written as DNA, the CDR3 is TGTGCCAGCAGTTCCTTCACAGATACGCAGTATTTT.

This clone was observed a single time. An end of the junction does not agree with germline; a read error may underlie this. This rearrangement joins TRBV7-7 to TRBJ2-2; D is unresolved. The CDR3 is 15 residues long. Germline-derived CDR1 and CDR2 are SSHAT and FNYEAQ (reference sequence). CDR3 coding DNA: TGTGCTAGCAGCCCATACGACTTGAACACCGGGGAGCTGTTTTTT. Protein sequence: CASSPYDLNTGELFF.

This clone was recorded only once. The genes are TRBV6-5 and TRBJ2-5; 11 bases fit TRBD1. CDR1 and CDR2 (germline): MNHEY, SVGAGI. V lost 6 bases and J lost 4; bases outside the gene matches: 4. The CDR3 extends over 14 amino acids. The CDR3, as DNA: TGTGCCAGCAGGGTCGGGACAGGGGGAGAGACCCAGTACTTC. Protein: CASRVGTGGETQYF.

The CDR3 reads CASSGTAVPNEKLFF. Written as DNA, the CDR3 is TGCGCCAGCAGTGGAACAGCGGTGCCGAATGAAAAACTGTTTTTT. The chain joins TRBV10-2 to TRBJ1-4; D remains unclear. Looked up from germline, CDR1 is WSHSY and CDR2 is SAAADI. V lost 4 bases, J lost 5 bases, and 14 bases lay in between. CDR3 size: 15 residues.

This sequence joins TRBV5-1 and TRBJ2-2, with 8 bases aligning to TRBD2. Germline V lookup: CDR1 SGHRS, CDR2 YFSETQ. This CDR3 is 15 amino acids long. The ends lost 4 bases at V and 2 bases at J; junction bases unmatched: 4. The CDR3 DNA sequence: TGCGCCAGCAGCGCGCGGGGGGCAAACACCGGGGAGCTGTTTTTT. Amino acid sequence: CASSARGANTGELFF.

This clone was detected a few times. The rearrangement joins TRBV7-6 to TRBJ2-5; D not certain. The V and J ends lost 4 bases and 1 base respectively, with 7 bases between them. Germline V lookup: CDR1 SGHVS, CDR2 FNYEAQ. The length of the CDR3 is 13 residues. The CDR3 reads CASSSAGQETQYF. The CDR3 coding sequence is TGTGCCAGCAGCTCCGCAGGCCAAGAGACCCAGTACTTC.

CDR3 DNA: TGTGCCAGCAGCTCTGAAGGACAGGGGGCCAAAAACATTCAGTACTTC. It yields the protein CASSSEGQGAKNIQYF. J is TRBJ2-4 and V is TRBV5-4; 9 bases align to TRBD1. The V segment lost 3 bases and the J segment 1 base; nucleotides outside the gene matches: 5. The germline V gene has CDR1 SGHNT and CDR2 YYREEE (reference sequence). The CDR3 contains 16 residues.

The J gene is TRBJ2-3, the V gene TRBV19, with D possibly matching TRBD1 (5 bases). V was trimmed by 2 bases and J by 6 bases, leaving 15 bases between them. The CDR3 runs 15 residues. Germline loops: CDR1 LNHDA, CDR2 SQIVND (reference sequence). The chain's CDR3 is CASSIPGYISDTQYF. DNA of the CDR3: TGTGCCAGTAGTATACCAGGGTATATATCGGATACGCAGTATTTT.

The chain uses TRBV19 and TRBJ1-1; D uncertain. The germline V gene has CDR1 LNHDA and CDR2 SQIVND (reference sequence). Trimming removed 5 bases at V and 4 bases at J, with 17 bases between. This CDR3 has 15 residues. The CDR3 here is CASSPPPGRVTEAFF. The CDR3 bases are TGTGCCAGTAGTCCACCCCCCGGGAGGGTCACTGAAGCTTTCTTT.

This chain connects TRBV19 to TRBJ2-7, with D perhaps matching TRBD2 (6 bases). Germline V gives CDR1 LNHDA, CDR2 SQIVND (reference sequence). The CDR3 spans 14 residues. V was clipped by 1 base and J by 6 bases, with 13 bases between them. CDR3 in DNA: TGTGCCAGTAGTATAGTAGGAGGGACGAGCGAGCAGTACTTC. It encodes CASSIVGGTSEQYF.

Here the CDR3 reads CASSPRDRAADEQYF. CDR3 bases: TGCGCCAGCAGCCCTCGGGACAGGGCCGCCGACGAGCAGTACTTC. This chain connects TRBV5-1 to TRBJ2-7, with TRBD1 identical over 9 bases. The V and J ends lost 4 bases and 5 bases, in that order; junction bases with no gene match: 10. The CDR3 sequence is 15 residues long. Germline V gives CDR1 SGHRS, CDR2 YFSETQ.

This chain links TRBV21-1 with TRBJ1-2; the D call of TRBD1 is as the table states it, not checked on the DNA. TRBV21-1 is a pseudogene segment. CDR3 length equals 12 residues. The CDR3 DNA is TGTGCCAGCAGCAGGTCGGACACGGGTCGGACCTTC. Translated: CASSRSDTGRTF.

This chain joins TRBV19 and TRBJ2-2, with a possible D match to TRBD1 (5 bases). V was clipped by 4 bases and J by 0 bases, with 9 bases between them. The CDR3 spans 15 residues. In germline, CDR1 is LNHDA, CDR2 SQIVND (reference sequence). CDR3 sequence reads: CASSRQGPNTGELFF. CDR3 nucleotides: TGTGCCAGTAGTAGGCAGGGCCCGAACACCGGGGAGCTGTTTTTT. Supplemented by reference TRBV19 and TRBJ2-2, the full variable domain reads DGGITQSPKYLFRKEGQNVTLSCEQNLNHDAMYWYRQDPGQGLRLIYYSQIVNDFQKGDIAEGYSVSREKKESFPLTVTSAQKNPTAFYLCASSRQGPNTGELFFGEGSRLTVL.

As regards this clone: In the same sample, other DNA sequences code for this CDR3. The J gene is TRBJ1-5, the V gene TRBV18; 8 bases fit TRBD1. Germline V lookup: CDR1 KGHSH, CDR2 LQKENI. V trimming: 6 bases; J trimming: 4 bases; junction bases outside the gene matches: 5. CDR3 length equals 14 residues. This CDR3 reads CASSLGQGNQPQHF. The DNA of the CDR3 is TGTGCCAGCTCCCTCGGACAGGGTAATCAGCCCCAGCATTTT.

This clone was counted a few times. J is TRBJ1-6 and V is TRBV5-8; D is undetermined. The CDR3 runs 14 residues. V gave up 0 bases and J gave up 9 bases, with 10 bases separating them. CDR1 and CDR2 (germline): SGHTS, YDEGEE. In DNA, the CDR3 is TGTGCCAGCAGCTTGGACGGTGTGGTTTCACCCCTCCACTTT. It is translated as CASSLDGVVSPLHF.

The genes are TRBV19 and TRBJ1-3; 7 bases fit TRBD1. This CDR3 spans 14 amino acids. The germline V gene encodes CDR1 LNHDA and CDR2 SQIVND (reference sequence). With V trimmed by 7 bases and J by 5 bases, 8 bases remained unmatched. The CDR3 sequence: CASTAGGVRNTIYF. The CDR3 DNA follows: TGTGCCAGTACCGCAGGGGGAGTAAGAAACACCATATATTTT.

This chain uses TRBV13 with TRBJ2-3; TRBD2 aligns across 11 bases. Germline values: CDR1 PRHDT, CDR2 FYEKMQ (reference sequence). This CDR3 is built from 17 residues. With V trimmed by 5 bases and J by 0 bases, 7 bases remained unmatched. CDR3 in DNA: TGTGCCAGCAGCGCGGGACTAGCGGAGGGGAGCACAGATACGCAGTATTTT. This sequence encodes CASSAGLAEGSTDTQYF.

This chain uses TRBV5-1 with TRBJ1-6; 9 bases line up with TRBD1. Germline V gene lookup returns CDR1 SGHRS and CDR2 YFSETQ. The V gene end was trimmed by 0 bases and the J gene end by 7 bases; junction bases not matched to a gene: 5. The CDR3 consists of 16 residues. The CDR3 spells CASSLGPTGGNSPLHF. The CDR3 DNA is TGCGCCAGCAGCTTGGGTCCGACAGGGGGAAATTCACCCCTCCACTTT.

The V call is TRBV18, the J call TRBJ2-5; no firm D call. This CDR3 is built from 14 residues. V was trimmed by 3 bases and J by 5 bases, leaving 13 bases between them. CDR1 and CDR2 from the germline V gene are KGHSH and LQKENI. CDR3 region: CASSPYVSAETQYF. Written as DNA, the CDR3 is TGTGCCAGCTCACCCTACGTGTCCGCGGAGACCCAGTACTTC.

The chain is built from TRBV7-9 and TRBJ1-3; D possibly corresponds to TRBD1 (6 bases). CDR3 length: 14 residues. Trimming left V 5 bases short and J 2 bases short, with 10 bases between. The germline V gene has CDR1 SEHNR and CDR2 FQNEAQ (reference sequence). CDR3 nucleotides: TGTGCCAGCAGCATTACAGGGCCTGGAAACACCATATATTTT. This codes for CASSITGPGNTIYF. The full variable domain, its missing parts supplied by reference TRBV7-9 and TRBJ1-3, is DTGVSQNPRHKITKRGQNVTFRCDPISEHNRLYWYRQTLGQGPEFLTYFQNEAQLEKSRLLSDRFSAERPKGSFSTLEIQRTEQGDSAMYLCASSITGPGNTIYFGEGSWLTVV.

This clone was detected a few times. V is TRBV7-9 and J is TRBJ2-2, with no clear D. This CDR3 has 15 amino acids. Trimming took off 7 bases at V and 7 bases at J, with 19 bases between the two ends. CDR1 is SEHNR and CDR2 is FQNEAQ in the germline V gene (reference sequence). The CDR3 loop is CASTISTPSSGELFF. The CDR3 bases are TGTGCCAGCACCATTAGTACTCCGAGTAGCGGGGAGCTGTTTTTT. The full variable domain, its missing parts supplied by reference TRBV7-9 and TRBJ2-2, is DTGVSQNPRHKITKRGQNVTFRCDPISEHNRLYWYRQTLGQGPEFLTYFQNEAQLEKSRLLSDRFSAERPKGSFSTLEIQRTEQGDSAMYLCASTISTPSSGELFFGEGSRLTVL.

The chain is built from TRBV10-3 and TRBJ2-7, with 8 positions matching TRBD2. This CDR3 has 15 amino acids. J was trimmed by 0 bases and V by 5 bases; bases with no gene match: 6. Looked up from germline, CDR1 is ENHRY and CDR2 is SYGVKD. This CDR3 is CAISISGARSYEQYF. CDR3 nucleotides: TGTGCCATCAGTATTAGCGGGGCCCGCTCCTACGAGCAGTACTTC.

The chain links TRBV5-1 to TRBJ2-2, with 9 bases fitting TRBD2. This CDR3 has 16 amino acids. CDR1 SGHRS and CDR2 YFSETQ come from the germline V gene. Trimming took 2 bases from V and 6 from J; bases not matched to a gene: 8. The chain's CDR3 is CASSLPGLASAGELFF. The CDR3 nucleotides are TGCGCCAGCAGCTTACCGGGACTAGCCTCCGCCGGGGAGCTGTTTTTT.

This chain joins TRBV28 and TRBJ1-2; D remains unclear. CDR3 length: 11 residues. Deletions cut 1 base from V and 8 bases from J, with 5 bases between. CDR1 is MDHEN, CDR2 SYDVKM, per germline. The CDR3 loop is CASSLYGGYTF. DNA of the CDR3: TGTGCCAGCAGTTTATACGGGGGCTACACCTTC.